The source of this TCR beta chain is a study of shared clonotypes between healthy human individuals. Study outcomes and limitations: Incompleteness in sorted-subset sequencing, despite large depth, was shown by rarefaction.

A remark on this clone: Its cognate antigen is unknown.

The CDR3 runs 18 residues. The trim removed 4 bases at V and 2 bases at J, leaving 10 bases unmatched. Germline CDR1 reads ENHRY; CDR2 reads SYGVKD. The authors' processing: Junction-only sequences without quality scores were provided by ImmunoSEQ, so filtering was different. Clones were sequenced by immunoSEQ multiplex PCR, and TCRdb holds only the in-frame ones, with some missing. The V and J calls and the clone size are those of that table, but D and trimming were determined from the DNA. The sample shows 750,000 to 1,000,000 clones, around 92% of them seen only once. CD45RO negativity and positive selection for CCR7 defined naive CD8 cells, a population that excluded terminally differentiated effector memory CD45RA+ cells.

The receptor comes from a man aged 25 to 40 in good health. Sequencing was done on a sample of naive CD8+ T cells sorted from blood. The J gene is TRBJ2-6, the V gene TRBV10-3; 8 nucleotides align to TRBD1. The CDR3 DNA reads TGTGCCATCAGTGGGGGGACAGGAGATTACCCTGGGGCCAACGTCCTGACTTTC. As protein: CAISGGTGDYPGANVLTF.